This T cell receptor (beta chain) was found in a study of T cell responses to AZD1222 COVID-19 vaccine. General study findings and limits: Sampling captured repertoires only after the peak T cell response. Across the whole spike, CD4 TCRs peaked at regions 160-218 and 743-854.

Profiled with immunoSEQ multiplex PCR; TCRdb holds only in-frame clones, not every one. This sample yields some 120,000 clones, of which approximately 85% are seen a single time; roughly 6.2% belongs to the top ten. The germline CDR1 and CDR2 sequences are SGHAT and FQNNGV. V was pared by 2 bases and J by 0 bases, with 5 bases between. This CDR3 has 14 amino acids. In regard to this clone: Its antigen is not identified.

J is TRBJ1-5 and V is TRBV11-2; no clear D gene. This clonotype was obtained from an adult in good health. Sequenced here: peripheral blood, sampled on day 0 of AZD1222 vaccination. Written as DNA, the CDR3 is TGTGCCAGCAGCTTATTCGGTAGCAATCAGCCCCAGCATTTT. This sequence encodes CASSLFGSNQPQHF.